The present T cell receptor beta chain was sequenced within a study of blood T cell repertoires in COVID-19. Study-wide context: The samples span acute and convalescent COVID-19 from the United States, Italy and Spain. Nucleic acid was either cDNA or gDNA, and it came from T cells, B-cell-depleted T cells, or PBMCs.

Authors' data handling: Amplification with reference gene primers provided the estimates of nucleated cell counts. TCRdb keeps only in-frame clones here, not all; method: immunoSEQ multiplex PCR. The D gene and trimming were derived from the DNA, and the V and J assignments and clone size from that table. This sample has around 170,000 clones, with about four fifths found just once. The CDR3 spans 13 residues. V gave up 1 base and J gave up 6 bases; unmatched junction bases: 2. Germline V CDR1 and CDR2: GTSNPN, SVGIG (reference sequence). The source material was peripheral blood. The chain employs TRBV30 and TRBJ1-5; 8 bases map to TRBD1. The sequence derives from a woman between 40 and 50 years old with acute or convalescent COVID-19. CDR3 sequence (DNA): TGTGCCTGGAGTGGGACAGGGATTCAGCCCCAGCATTTT. Translation: CAWSGTGIQPQHF. Based on the CDR3 plus reference TRBV30 and TRBJ1-5, the full variable domain is SQTIHQWPATLVQPVGSPLSLECTVEGTSNPNLYWYRQAAGRGLQLLFYSVGIGQISSEVPQNLSASRPQDRQFILSSKKLLLSDSGFYLCAWSGTGIQPQHFGDGTRLSIL.